The clone carrying this T cell receptor beta chain occurred a few times. The library attached unique molecular identifiers to individual cDNA molecules. TCRdb called the reads again in MiXCR, with one record for every CDR3 protein. The data hold about 120,000 distinct CDR3 sequences, with about 7.7% observed a single time. The germline CDR1 and CDR2 sequences are SGHRS and YFSETQ. The CDR3 length is 14 residues. The V and J ends lost 4 bases and 2 bases respectively, with 12 bases between them. This entry is derived from a study of human T cells and chemical hapten exposure. Study at large: Small pooled library volume differences chiefly drove per-sample TCR yield variation.

Unfractionated whole blood was the source of the extracted total RNA. The sequenced material came from whole blood. This clonotype was obtained from a human donor in good health. Some clones in this sample may be carry-over from other donors' samples. The V call is TRBV5-1, the J call TRBJ1-2; D not resolved. The CDR3 coding sequence is TGCGCCAGCAGCCCAGAGGGTTTGAACTATGGCTACACCTTC. Its translation: CASSPEGLNYGYTF.